The text below deals with one T cell receptor (beta chain). Its cognate antigen is unknown. Sequencing was performed with immunoSEQ multiplex PCR; in TCRdb, only in-frame clones are kept and a portion is missing. The sample has over 100,000 clones; about 90% are singletons. These data belong to a study of siplizumab effects on memory and regulatory T cells. Study observations and caveats: Alloreactive sequences traceable to unstimulated CD4+ memory cells declined significantly under siplizumab. Left unconfirmed was the suppressive function of proliferating Tregs from siplizumab cultures. Treg-derived clones made up an average of roughly 70% of mappable alloreactive CD4+ clones with siplizumab and 26.9% in controls.

CDR3 length: 14 residues. Germline V gene data show CDR1 as SGHRS and CDR2 as YFSETQ. Trimming stripped 5 bases from V and 2 bases from J, with 13 bases between. This sequence joins TRBV5-1 and TRBJ2-5; possibly TRBD1 for D (6 bases). The clonotype comes from a human donor in good health. The specimen sequenced was Tregs sorted from blood. The CDR3 DNA is TGCGCCAGCAGTCCCGGGACACCTCAAGAGACCCAGTACTTC. Translated: CASSPGTPQETQYF.